This T cell receptor beta chain was found in a study of T cells after yellow fever vaccination. Study-level points and caveats: The booster saw the reappearance of most primary-vaccination clones (more than 95% CD4, 80% to 90% CD8).

The CDR3 is made up of 16 amino acids. Losses at the gene ends were 0 bases for V and 3 bases for J; bases not matched to a gene: 5. Germline-derived CDR1 and CDR2 are MNHEY and SVGAGI. A word on this clonotype: Antigen: not known.

TCRdb ran MiXCR on the 5' RACE reads and lists one entry per CDR3 protein. The sample includes roughly 160,000 distinct CDR3 sequences, roughly a tenth of them seen just once. This clonotype originated in a man aged 18 to 30 who received the YFV17D yellow fever vaccine. Source: CD8+ T cells sorted from PBMCs, taken 45 days after the yellow fever booster vaccination. The chain carries TRBV6-5 and TRBJ1-2; TRBD1 matches at 9 bases. The CDR3 region is CASSYSKQGAYYGYTF. The DNA for the CDR3 is TGTGCCAGCAGTTACTCGAAACAGGGGGCATACTATGGCTACACCTTC.